A single T cell receptor (beta chain) is shown here with its context. Using immunoSEQ multiplex PCR, the repertoire was profiled, and TCRdb retains in-frame clones only, with some absent. The table includes about 50,000 clones, about three quarters detected once. The source of the sample is a study of early stage breast cancer tumors. Germline CDR1 reads GTSNPN; CDR2 reads SVGIG (reference sequence). The CDR3 loop spans 14 amino acids. With 0 bases removed from V and 7 bases from J, the gap between germline ends came to 13 bases. The chain employs TRBV30 and TRBJ2-1; D possibly corresponds to TRBD1 (6 bases). This sequence was found in a person aged 40 to 49 with breast cancer. Input material: blood. CDR3 nucleotide sequence: TGTGCCTGGAGTGTAGGGGGTAATAGGAATGAGCAGTTCTTC. This translates into CAWSVGGNRNEQFF.